This T cell receptor (beta chain) came from a study of Graves' ophthalmopathy and Graves' hyperthyroidism. Amplifying from RNA transcripts, the study obtained TCR beta CDR3 regions. Following a first-round RT-PCR that used HTBI primers, a second-round multiplex PCR was carried out. Using its own MiXCR run on the multiplex PCR reads, TCRdb lists one record per CDR3 protein. Of approximately 480,000 distinct CDR3 sequences in the sample, around 15% were seen once. The CDR3 totals 21 residues. Between the trimmed V and J ends, which lost 5 bases and 0 bases, there was a span of 26 bases. CDR1 and CDR2 (germline): MNHEY, SVGEGT. PBMCs had their origin in fresh peripheral blood (roughly 10 ml). This clonotype has a count of ten or more.

Material: blood. The receptor's source is a woman aged 25 to 39 with Graves' ophthalmopathy. This chain joins TRBV6-2 or TRBV6-3 and TRBJ1-6; tentative D call: TRBD1 (5 bases). CDR3 DNA: TGTGCCAGCAGTAGGTTCCCGGACATACGGGTCCCGAGCTCCTATAATTCACCCCTCCACTTT. Translated, it gives CASSRFPDIRVPSSYNSPLHF.